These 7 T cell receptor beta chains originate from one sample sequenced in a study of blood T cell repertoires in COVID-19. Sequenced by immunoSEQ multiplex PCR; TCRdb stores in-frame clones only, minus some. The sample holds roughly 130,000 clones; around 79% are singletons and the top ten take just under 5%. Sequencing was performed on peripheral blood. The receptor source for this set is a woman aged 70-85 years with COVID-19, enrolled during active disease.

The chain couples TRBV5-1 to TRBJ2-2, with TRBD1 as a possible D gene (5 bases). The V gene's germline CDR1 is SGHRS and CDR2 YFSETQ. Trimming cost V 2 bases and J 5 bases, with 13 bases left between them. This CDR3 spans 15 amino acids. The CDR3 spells CASSFPDMRTGELFF. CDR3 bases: TGCGCCAGCAGCTTCCCGGACATGAGAACCGGGGAGCTGTTTTTT.

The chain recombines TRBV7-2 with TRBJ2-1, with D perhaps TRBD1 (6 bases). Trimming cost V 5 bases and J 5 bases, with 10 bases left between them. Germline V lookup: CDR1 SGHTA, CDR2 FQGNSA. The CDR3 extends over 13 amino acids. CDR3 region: CASSIGQNNEQFF. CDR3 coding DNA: TGTGCCAGCAGCATAGGACAGAACAATGAGCAGTTCTTC.

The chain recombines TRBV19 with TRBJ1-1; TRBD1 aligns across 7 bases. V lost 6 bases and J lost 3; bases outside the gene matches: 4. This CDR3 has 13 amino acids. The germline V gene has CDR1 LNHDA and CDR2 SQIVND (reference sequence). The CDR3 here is CASSGQVYTEAFF. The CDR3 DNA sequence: TGTGCCAGTAGCGGACAGGTCTACACTGAAGCTTTCTTT.

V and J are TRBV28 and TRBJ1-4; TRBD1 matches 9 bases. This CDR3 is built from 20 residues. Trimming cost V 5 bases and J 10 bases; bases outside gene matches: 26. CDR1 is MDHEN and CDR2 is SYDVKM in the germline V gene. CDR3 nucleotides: TGTGCCAGCAGTCCACCGGGACAGGGATTTTATGGTATTCGGCCAGGAAAACTGTTTTTT. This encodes CASSPPGQGFYGIRPGKLFF.

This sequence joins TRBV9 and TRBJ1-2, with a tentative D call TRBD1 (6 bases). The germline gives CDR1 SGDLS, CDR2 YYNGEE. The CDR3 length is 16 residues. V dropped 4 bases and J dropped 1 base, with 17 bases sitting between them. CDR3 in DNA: TGTGCCAGCAGCTTGGGGGGGCAGGGAGATAACTATGGCTACACCTTC. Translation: CASSLGGQGDNYGYTF.

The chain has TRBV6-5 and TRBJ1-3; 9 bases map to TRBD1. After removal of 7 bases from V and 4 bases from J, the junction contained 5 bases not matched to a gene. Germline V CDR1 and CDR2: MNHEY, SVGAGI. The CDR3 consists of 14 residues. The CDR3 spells CASTDTGGGNTIYF. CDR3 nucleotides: TGTGCCAGCACCGATACAGGGGGCGGAAACACCATATATTTT.

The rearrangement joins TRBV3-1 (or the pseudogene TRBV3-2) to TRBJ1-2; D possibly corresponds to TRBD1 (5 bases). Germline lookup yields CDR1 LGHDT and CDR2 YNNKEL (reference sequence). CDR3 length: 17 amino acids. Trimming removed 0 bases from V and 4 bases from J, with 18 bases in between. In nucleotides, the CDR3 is TGTGCCAGCAGCCAAGAGTGGGGTCGGGGGAAAATCTATGGCTACACCTTC. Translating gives CASSQEWGRGKIYGYTF.